The sequence of this T cell receptor (beta chain) was determined in a study of shared clonotypes between healthy human individuals. CD45RO-negative CD8 cells positively selected for CCR7 made up the naive population, which excluded terminally differentiated effector memory CD45RA+ cells. This CDR3 comprises 15 residues. With V trimmed by 5 bases and J by 2 bases, 7 bases remained unmatched. Germline CDR1 is MNHEY and CDR2 is SMNVEV (reference sequence). The table came from immunoSEQ multiplex PCR; TCRdb's copy has only in-frame clones and leaves some out. The sample holds 1.5 million to 2.5 million clones, over 85% seen once.

Material: naive CD8+ T cells sorted from blood. The gene calls are TRBV27 and TRBJ1-2; TRBD1 matches 8 bases. The clonotype comes from a man aged 18-30 years in good health. The CDR3: CASSPLGQGNYGYTF. The CDR3 DNA sequence: TGTGCCAGCAGTCCTCTTGGACAGGGCAACTATGGCTACACCTTC.